This paragraph reports one TCR beta chain. It lacks a known antigen. Base qualities are not at hand, and no much larger clone is one base apart. The data are from a study of blood T cell repertoires in COVID-19 (dated by TCRdb to about 2020). With respect to the entire study: Collaborator samples came from the United States, Italy and Spain and covered acute and convalescent phases of COVID-19. Nearly every sample came with metadata listing a de-identified subject ID, COVID-19 status, age in years and sex. Subjects who had been exposed to COVID-19, were actively infected with it, or had recovered from it provided the deeply sampled blood TCRbeta repertoires that made up the dataset. The material from the prospective study consisted of cDNA or gDNA derived from T cells, B-cell-depleted T cells, or PBMCs. A freely available public database, intended as a resource for researchers studying the immune response to SARS-CoV-2, is where the repertoires were released. The samples were drawn from two sources: the first 160 participants of the ongoing ImmuneRACE study, and fewer than 1,500 subjects contributed by 6 global collaborators. HLA class I and class II types, where available, came from metadata supplied by the sample provider rather than from assay-based typing. Here is what the overall study found, with its caveats: The quantity of clinical and demographic metadata differed by source and by participant and was supplied without curation.

TCRbeta CDR3 regions were amplified from genomic DNA using the immunoSEQ Assay, a bias-controlled multiplex PCR. In the source study's methods: The number of nucleated cells in each sample was estimated by amplification of reference gene primers within the assay. To quantify the absolute abundance of each unique TCRbeta CDR3 rearrangement, sequence reads were collapsed and filtered. Productive Simpson clonality was computed per sample as the square root of Simpson's diversity index over productive rearrangements. TCRdb re-hosts the immuneACCESS table, in-frame sequences only. Its copies lack some clones; in the studies checked, an unresolved V gene accounts for under half of them, and the cause for the rest is not known. Clone size and V and J calls were adopted from that table, with D and trimming inferred from the DNA. The sample yields roughly 310,000 clones; approximately 91% were counted once. The top ten constitute roughly a tenth of the sample.

Participants in the prospective study were aged 18 to 89 years, lived in more than 20 United States geographic areas, and enrolled through a virtual design. Cohort assignment in the prospective study relied on participant-reported clinical history from a screening survey and a study questionnaire. Recovered participants in ImmuneRACE Cohort 3 were defined as having two consecutive negative NP/OP PCR tests, clearance from a healthcare professional, or resolution of symptoms. In the prospective study, whole blood, serum and a nasopharyngeal or oropharyngeal swab were collected from each participant by mobile phlebotomists. Over a roughly 2-month period, participants in the prospective study had the option of providing additional blood draws and questionnaires. Before DNA extraction, blood samples from the prospective study were shipped at room temperature or frozen. The specimen sequenced was PBMCs or T cells enriched from blood (not recorded which). The TCR originated in a woman in her thirties or forties who had recovered from COVID-19.

The CDR3 amino acid sequence is: CASSQDVRGYNSPLHF. The DNA sequence reads TGTGCCAGCAGCCAAGATGTCAGGGGGTATAATTCACCCCTCCACTTT. In this chain, TRBV3-1 (or the pseudogene TRBV3-2) is recombined with TRBJ1-6; a stretch of 7 junction bases matches TRBD1. V ends up 0 bases short and J 4 bases short, with an unmatched junction base count of 3. Taken from cysteine to phenylalanine, the CDR3 has 16 residues. Of all the DNA, just the CDR3 is kept, 48 bases in frame from base 1. The germline V gene (reference sequence) gives CDR1 as LGHDT and CDR2 as YNNKEL.